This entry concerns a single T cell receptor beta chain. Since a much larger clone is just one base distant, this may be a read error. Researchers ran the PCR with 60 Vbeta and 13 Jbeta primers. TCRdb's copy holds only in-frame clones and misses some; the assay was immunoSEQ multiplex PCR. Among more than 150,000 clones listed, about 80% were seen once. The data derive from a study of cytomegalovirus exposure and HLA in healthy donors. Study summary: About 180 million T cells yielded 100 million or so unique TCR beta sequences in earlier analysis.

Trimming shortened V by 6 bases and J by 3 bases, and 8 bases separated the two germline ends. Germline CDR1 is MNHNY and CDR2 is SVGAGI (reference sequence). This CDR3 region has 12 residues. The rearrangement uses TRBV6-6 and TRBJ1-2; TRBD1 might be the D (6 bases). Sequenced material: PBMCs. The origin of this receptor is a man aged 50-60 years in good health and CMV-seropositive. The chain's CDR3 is CASRRTDYGYTF. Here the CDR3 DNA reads TGTGCCAGCAGAAGGACAGACTATGGCTACACCTTC.